What follows describes a single TCR beta chain. This sample is drawn from a study of blood T cell repertoires in COVID-19. Across the whole study: Both acute and convalescent COVID-19 samples were obtained from the United States, Italy and Spain. Nucleic acid was either cDNA or gDNA, and it came from T cells, B-cell-depleted T cells, or PBMCs.

V lost 3 bases to trimming and J lost 1 base, with 13 bases between them. The CDR3 consists of 15 residues. Per germline, CDR1 LNHDA and CDR2 SQIVND (reference sequence). Original handling: Quantification of nucleated cells was approximated via reference gene primer amplification. Here immunoSEQ multiplex PCR was the method, and the copy in TCRdb shows in-frame clones only, minus some. The D gene and trimming were derived from the DNA, and the V and J assignments and clone size from that table. The data contain around 240,000 clones, roughly four fifths of them singletons. This receptor was taken from a woman older than 75 with acute or convalescent COVID-19. The gene calls are TRBV19 and TRBJ2-7, with D perhaps matching TRBD2 (6 bases). Sample: peripheral blood. The CDR3 sequence: CASSIGLTPSYEQYF. As DNA, the CDR3 is TGTGCCAGTAGTATTGGACTAACACCATCCTACGAGCAGTACTTC.